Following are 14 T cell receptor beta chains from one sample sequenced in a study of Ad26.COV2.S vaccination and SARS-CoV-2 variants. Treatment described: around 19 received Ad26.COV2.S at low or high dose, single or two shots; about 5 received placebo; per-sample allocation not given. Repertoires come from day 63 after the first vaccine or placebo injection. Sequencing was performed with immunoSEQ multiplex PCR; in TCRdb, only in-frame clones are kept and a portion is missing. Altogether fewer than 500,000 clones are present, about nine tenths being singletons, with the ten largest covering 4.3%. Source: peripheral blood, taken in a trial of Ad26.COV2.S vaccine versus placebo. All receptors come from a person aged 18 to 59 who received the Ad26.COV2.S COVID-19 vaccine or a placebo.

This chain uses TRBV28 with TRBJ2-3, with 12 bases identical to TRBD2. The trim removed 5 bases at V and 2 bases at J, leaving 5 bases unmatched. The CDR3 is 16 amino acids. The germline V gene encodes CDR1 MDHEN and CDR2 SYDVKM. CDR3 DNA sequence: TGTGCCAGCAGTACGACTAGCGGGAGAGCCACAGATACGCAGTATTTT. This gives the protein CASSTTSGRATDTQYF.

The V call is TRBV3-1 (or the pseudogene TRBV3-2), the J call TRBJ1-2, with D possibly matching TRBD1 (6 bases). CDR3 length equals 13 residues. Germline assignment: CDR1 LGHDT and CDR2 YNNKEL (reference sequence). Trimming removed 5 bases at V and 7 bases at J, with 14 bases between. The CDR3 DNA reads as TGTGCCAGCAGCTGGACAGCTCAACCTGGCTACACCTTC. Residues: CASSWTAQPGYTF.

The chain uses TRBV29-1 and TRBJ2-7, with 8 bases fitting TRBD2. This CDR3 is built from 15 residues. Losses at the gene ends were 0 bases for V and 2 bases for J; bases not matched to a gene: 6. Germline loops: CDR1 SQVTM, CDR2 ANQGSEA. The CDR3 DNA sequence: TGCAGCGTTGAAGATCCCGCGGGAGGTCCCTACGAGCAGTACTTC. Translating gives CSVEDPAGGPYEQYF.

The CDR3 is CASSPRDRWSNQPQHF. The DNA of the CDR3 is TGTGCCAGCTCACCTAGGGACAGGTGGAGCAATCAGCCCCAGCATTTT. The chain carries TRBV18 and TRBJ1-5, with 8 bases matching TRBD1. The germline gives CDR1 KGHSH, CDR2 LQKENI. The trim removed 3 bases at V and 1 base at J, leaving 5 bases unmatched. The CDR3 contains 16 residues.

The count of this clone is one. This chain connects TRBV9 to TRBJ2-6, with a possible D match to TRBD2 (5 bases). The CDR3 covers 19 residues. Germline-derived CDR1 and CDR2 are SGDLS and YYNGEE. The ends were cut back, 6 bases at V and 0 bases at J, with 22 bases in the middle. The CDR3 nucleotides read TGTGCCAGCACCCATTCGACCCGGGAAAACTTCTCTGGGGCCAACGTCCTGACTTTC. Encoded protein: CASTHSTRENFSGANVLTF.

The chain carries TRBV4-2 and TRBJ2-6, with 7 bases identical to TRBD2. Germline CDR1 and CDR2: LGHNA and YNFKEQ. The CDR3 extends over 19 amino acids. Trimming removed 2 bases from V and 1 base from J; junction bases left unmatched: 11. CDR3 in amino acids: CASSQSGRGQMSGANVLTF. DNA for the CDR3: TGTGCCAGCAGCCAATCGGGGAGGGGTCAAATGTCTGGGGCCAACGTCCTGACTTTC.

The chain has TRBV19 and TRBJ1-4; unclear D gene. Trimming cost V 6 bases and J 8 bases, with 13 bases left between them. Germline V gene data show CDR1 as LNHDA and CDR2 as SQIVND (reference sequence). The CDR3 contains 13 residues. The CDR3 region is CASSRDKREKLFF. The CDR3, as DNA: TGTGCCAGTAGCCGTGACAAAAGGGAAAAACTGTTTTTT.

The CDR3 region has the DNA TGTGCCAGCGTCCAAGGGGGGAGCACAGATACGCAGTATTTT. This sequence encodes CASVQGGSTDTQYF. The chain has TRBV28 and TRBJ2-3; D possibly matches TRBD1 or TRBD2 (6 bases each). Germline CDR1 is MDHEN and CDR2 is SYDVKM. V gave up 8 bases and J gave up 0 bases, with 12 bases separating them. CDR3 size: 14 residues. The full variable domain, its missing parts supplied by reference TRBV28 and TRBJ2-3, is DVKVTQSSRYLVKRTGEKVFLECVQDMDHENMFWYRQDPGLGLRLIYFSYDVKMKEKGDIPEGYSVSREKKERFSLILESASTNQTSMYLCASVQGGSTDTQYFGPGTRLTVL.

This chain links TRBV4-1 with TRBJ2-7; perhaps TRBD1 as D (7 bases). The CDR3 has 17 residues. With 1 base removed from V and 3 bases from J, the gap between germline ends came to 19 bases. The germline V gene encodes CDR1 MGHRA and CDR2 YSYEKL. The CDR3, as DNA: TGCGCCAGCAGCCAAGGGGACAGTAAAGGGGGGTTCTACGAGCAGTACTTC. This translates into CASSQGDSKGGFYEQYF.

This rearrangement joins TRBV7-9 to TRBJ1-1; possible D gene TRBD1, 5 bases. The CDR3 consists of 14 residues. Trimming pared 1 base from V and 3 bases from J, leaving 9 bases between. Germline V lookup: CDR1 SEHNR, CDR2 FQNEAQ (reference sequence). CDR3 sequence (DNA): TGTGCCAGCAGCTTAGGCTTCAGGGACACTGAAGCTTTCTTT. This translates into CASSLGFRDTEAFF. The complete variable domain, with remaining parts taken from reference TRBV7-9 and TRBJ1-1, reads DTGVSQNPRHKITKRGQNVTFRCDPISEHNRLYWYRQTLGQGPEFLTYFQNEAQLEKSRLLSDRFSAERPKGSFSTLEIQRTEQGDSAMYLCASSLGFRDTEAFFGQGTRLTVV.

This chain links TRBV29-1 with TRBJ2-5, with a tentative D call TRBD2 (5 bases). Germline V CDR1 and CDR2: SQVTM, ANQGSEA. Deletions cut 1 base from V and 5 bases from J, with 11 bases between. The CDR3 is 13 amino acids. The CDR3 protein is CSVEGRGPETQYF. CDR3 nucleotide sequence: TGCAGCGTTGAAGGCAGAGGGCCGGAGACCCAGTACTTC.

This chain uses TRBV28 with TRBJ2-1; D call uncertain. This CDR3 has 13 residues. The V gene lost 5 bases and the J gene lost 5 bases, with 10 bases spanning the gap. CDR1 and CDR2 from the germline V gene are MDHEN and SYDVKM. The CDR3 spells CASSPEYHNEQFF. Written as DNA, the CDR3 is TGTGCCAGCAGTCCGGAGTACCACAATGAGCAGTTCTTC. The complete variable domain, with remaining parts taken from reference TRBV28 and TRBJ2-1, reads DVKVTQSSRYLVKRTGEKVFLECVQDMDHENMFWYRQDPGLGLRLIYFSYDVKMKEKGDIPEGYSVSREKKERFSLILESASTNQTSMYLCASSPEYHNEQFFGPGTRLTVL.

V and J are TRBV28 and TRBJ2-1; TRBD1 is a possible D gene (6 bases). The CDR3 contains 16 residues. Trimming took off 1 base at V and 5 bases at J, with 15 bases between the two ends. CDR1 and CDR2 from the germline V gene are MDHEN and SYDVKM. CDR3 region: CASSLFQGSLNNEQFF. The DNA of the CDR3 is TGTGCCAGCAGTTTATTCCAGGGGAGTCTAAACAATGAGCAGTTCTTC.

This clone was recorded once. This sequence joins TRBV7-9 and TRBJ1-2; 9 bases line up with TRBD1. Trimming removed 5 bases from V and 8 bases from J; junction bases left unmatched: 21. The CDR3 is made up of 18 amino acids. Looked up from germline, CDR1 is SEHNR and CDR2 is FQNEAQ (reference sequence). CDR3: CASSISKASGTGPSGYTF. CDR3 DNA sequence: TGTGCCAGCAGCATCTCCAAGGCCTCTGGGACAGGGCCTTCGGGCTACACCTTC.